These 7 T cell receptor beta chains came from one sample sequenced in a study of shared clonotypes between healthy human individuals. In the naive CD8 group, cells lacked CD45RO and were positively selected for CCR7, so terminally differentiated effector memory CD45RA+ cells were left out. Sequencing was performed with immunoSEQ multiplex PCR; in TCRdb, only in-frame clones are kept and a portion is missing. This sample has 2 million to 2.5 million clones, with about 95% found just once. The specimen sequenced was naive CD8+ T cells sorted from blood. These receptors were obtained from a man aged 18 to 30 in good health.

V gene TRBV19 combines with J gene TRBJ1-1; 9 bases line up with TRBD1. Germline loops: CDR1 LNHDA, CDR2 SQIVND (reference sequence). The CDR3 covers 16 residues. With 10 bases clipped from V and 0 bases from J, the junction kept 12 bases outside the gene matches. The CDR3 DNA follows: TGTGCCACCCTCTCCCGGGACAGGGCCCTGAACACTGAAGCTTTCTTT. Its protein product is CATLSRDRALNTEAFF.

V gene TRBV11-2 combines with J gene TRBJ2-5, with 7 nucleotides matching TRBD2. CDR1 and CDR2 (germline): SGHAT, FQNNGV. The J segment lost 2 bases and the V segment lost 3 bases, leaving 3 bases of the junction unmatched. This CDR3 is built from 14 residues. The CDR3 coding sequence is TGTGCCAGCAGCTTCTGGACTAGTCAAGAGACCCAGTACTTC. Protein: CASSFWTSQETQYF.

The rearrangement uses TRBV5-5 and TRBJ2-7, with TRBD1 matching 7 bases. Losses at the gene ends were 2 bases for V and 4 bases for J; bases not matched to a gene: 6. Per germline, CDR1 SGHKS and CDR2 YYEKEE (reference sequence). The CDR3 runs to 14 residues. The CDR3 DNA is TGTGCCAGCAGCTTCAGACAGGGCCATTACGAGCAGTACTTC. As protein: CASSFRQGHYEQYF.

J is TRBJ1-2 and V is TRBV10-3; 9 nucleotides align to TRBD1. V was pared by 4 bases and J by 3 bases, with 6 bases of the junction left unmatched. The CDR3 totals 15 residues. Germline V gene lookup returns CDR1 ENHRY and CDR2 SYGVKD. CDR3 DNA sequence: TGTGCCATCAGTGGGGAGGACAGGGGCGACTATGGCTACACCTTC. Its protein product is CAISGEDRGDYGYTF.

This rearrangement joins TRBV7-8 to TRBJ2-2, with 7 bases identical to TRBD2. CDR1 is SGHVS, CDR2 FQNEAQ, per germline. V shed 7 bases and J 6 bases; nucleotides not matched to a gene: 20. There are 18 residues in the CDR3. CDR3 region: CASIPTSSAFLGSGELFF. CDR3 nucleotides: TGTGCCAGCATCCCGACTAGCTCGGCATTTCTAGGTTCCGGGGAGCTGTTTTTT.

This sequence joins TRBV29-1 and TRBJ2-3; D might be TRBD1 (6 bases). There are 18 residues in the CDR3. Germline CDR1 SQVTM, CDR2 ANQGSEA. V dropped 3 bases and J dropped 2 bases, with 24 bases sitting between them. CDR3 coding DNA: TGCAGCGTTGATTACGTGAGGGGGAGCGGACCGATCACAGATACGCAGTATTTT. This codes for CSVDYVRGSGPITDTQYF.

The V call is TRBV2, the J call TRBJ1-1, with D possibly TRBD1 on 5 matching bases. Germline-derived CDR1 and CDR2 are SNHLY and FYNNEI. The CDR3 covers 16 residues. V lost 3 bases and J lost 0, with 14 bases in between. The CDR3 nucleotides are TGTGCCAGCAGTGAGGGGGACGACCAAATGAACACTGAAGCTTTCTTT. It encodes CASSEGDDQMNTEAFF.